This TCR beta chain was captured in a study of T cell responses to AZD1222 COVID-19 vaccine. At the level of the study: Recipients boosted at about 4 weeks or about 12 weeks are pooled.

Assay used: immunoSEQ multiplex PCR; TCRdb lists only in-frame clones, some missing. Of 90,000 to 150,000 clones listed, approximately 85% were seen once; the top ten hold just under 9.5%. This clone appeared a few times. Antigen: not known. Study-level points and caveats: In a largely white British group with more females than males, clonal diversity was possibly underestimated. The study found Spike-specific TCR breadth and depth rose after two AZD1222 doses.

The V gene lost 4 bases and the J gene lost 1 base, with 7 bases spanning the gap. This CDR3 is 12 amino acids long. The germline CDR1 and CDR2 sequences are SQVTM and ANQGSEA. The receptor was derived from an adult in good health. The rearrangement uses TRBV29-1 and TRBJ2-5; D possibly corresponds to TRBD2 (5 bases). The source material was peripheral blood, sampled on day 0 of AZD1222 vaccination. In nucleotides, the CDR3 is TGCAGCGTTGCCAGCGGCCAAGAGACCCAGTACTTC. Translation: CSVASGQETQYF.